The 8 T cell receptor beta chains in this list originate from one sample, sequenced in a study of identical twins. TCRdb re-analysed the 5' RACE reads in MiXCR, keeping a single row per CDR3 protein. Of roughly 500,000 distinct CDR3 sequences listed, roughly 21% are singletons. These data are also associated with another study on T cells expressing NK-cell markers.

Sequencing was carried out using CD4+ T cells sorted from blood. The receptors originated from a woman younger than 30 in good health.

The J gene is TRBJ1-1, the V gene TRBV2; D perhaps matches TRBD1 (6 bases). Trimming removed 3 bases from V and 10 bases from J, with 15 bases in between. Per the germline V gene, CDR1 is SNHLY and CDR2 is FYNNEI. The CDR3 has 13 residues. The CDR3 DNA sequence: TGTGCCAGCAGTGAGGGGGGGCCCGGCAGAGCTTTCTTT. Protein sequence: CASSEGGPGRAFF. Combining the CDR3 with reference TRBV2 and TRBJ1-1 gives the whole variable domain EPEVTQTPSHQVTQMGQEVILRCVPISNHLYFYWYRQILGQKVEFLVSFYNNEISEKSEIFDDQFSVERPDGSNFTLKIRSTKLEDSAMYFCASSEGGPGRAFFGQGTRLTVV.

This clonotype was seen a few times. The rearrangement links TRBV6-1 to TRBJ2-2; the D gene is possibly TRBD1 (5 bases). The CDR3 is 14 amino acids. Germline V lookup: CDR1 MNHNS, CDR2 SASEGT. V was shortened by 4 bases and J by 5 bases, with 11 bases between the two germline ends. In DNA, the CDR3 is TGTGCCAGCAGTGCCAGGGTATCGACCGGGGAGCTGTTTTTT. It is translated as CASSARVSTGELFF.

This chain links TRBV7-3 with TRBJ1-1; possibly TRBD1 for D (6 bases). The V gene lost 5 bases and the J gene lost 1 base, with 11 bases spanning the gap. Germline values: CDR1 SGHTA, CDR2 FQGTGA. The CDR3 has 14 amino acids. CDR3 amino acids: CASSTRGENTEAFF. The CDR3 bases are TGTGCCAGCAGCACGAGGGGGGAGAACACTGAAGCTTTCTTT. The variable domain in full, completed from reference TRBV7-3 and TRBJ1-1, reads GAGVSQTPSNKVTEKGKYVELRCDPISGHTALYWYRQSLGQGPEFLIYFQGTGAADDSGLPNDRFFAVRPEGSVSTLKIQRTERGDSAVYLCASSTRGENTEAFFGQGTRLTVV.

The chain couples TRBV7-9 to TRBJ2-7, with 7 bases identical to TRBD1. The CDR3 consists of 15 residues. V trimming: 5 bases; J trimming: 2 bases; junction bases outside the gene matches: 9. The germline gives CDR1 SEHNR, CDR2 FQNEAQ (reference sequence). The CDR3 protein is CASSKPRDSPYEQYF. CDR3 sequence (DNA): TGTGCCAGCAGCAAACCCCGGGACAGTCCCTACGAGCAGTACTTC.

In DNA, the CDR3 is TGTGCCAGCAGCAAAGCCGCGGTACAGGCCACCGGCTCTGGGGCCAACGTCCTGACTTTC. Translated: CASSKAAVQATGSGANVLTF. V and J are TRBV21-1 and TRBJ2-6; TRBD1, the table's D call, lacks a check against the DNA. TRBV21-1 constitutes a pseudogene. The CDR3 totals 20 residues.

The gene calls are TRBV6-5 and TRBJ1-2; D is ambiguous. V shed 4 bases and J shed 2 bases, with 11 bases lying between them. Germline V gives CDR1 MNHEY, CDR2 SVGAGI. The CDR3 contains 14 residues. Here the CDR3 reads CASSFARYNYGYTF. CDR3 sequence (DNA): TGTGCCAGCAGTTTTGCCAGATACAACTATGGCTACACCTTC.

The V gene is TRBV24-1, the J gene TRBJ2-3, with D unclear. The length of the CDR3 is 15 residues. The ends were cut back, 3 bases at V and 5 bases at J, with 14 bases in the middle. Looked up from germline, CDR1 is KGHDR and CDR2 is SFDVKD. CDR3 in DNA: TGTGCCACCAGTGATCCTCTCGGATCGGGAGATACGCAGTATTTT. It translates to CATSDPLGSGDTQYF.

CDR3 region: CSATLQRGNNEQFF. The CDR3 region has the DNA TGCAGTGCTACTCTACAAAGGGGGAACAATGAGCAGTTCTTC. The J gene is TRBJ2-1, the V gene TRBV20-1; TRBD1 is a possible D gene (6 bases). V was pared by 4 bases and J by 5 bases, with 15 bases between. Germline assignment: CDR1 DFQATT and CDR2 SNEGSKA (reference sequence). The CDR3 sequence is 14 residues long.